This T cell receptor (beta chain) was obtained from a study of T-cell reconstitution after alpha-beta-depleted transplantation in children. This clonotype was detected a few times. The antigen remains unidentified. Whole-study findings and limits: It was surviving recipient T cells and thymic progenitors that gave some patients high TCRbeta diversity at day 60. Reported findings indicate that, about two months after transplant, alpha-beta T cells came from several hundred expanded clones, which were derived from non-depleted graft cells. T-cell counts and diversity at one year following transplant were attributed mainly to newly produced T cells.

Library preparation (for TCRbeta) was performed with unique molecular identifiers. TCRdb fed the PCR reads into MiXCR, producing one record per CDR3 protein. The data show 300,000 to 350,000 distinct CDR3 sequences, around 25% seen once. Between the trimmed V and J ends, which lost 0 bases and 0 bases, there was a span of 7 bases. This CDR3 contains 14 residues. Germline lookup yields CDR1 SGDLS and CDR2 YYNGEE. This TCR derives from a male patient between 10 and 17 years old who had a stem cell transplant for acute lymphoblastic leukemia, so the T cells may come from the graft donor. The sample in question was PBMCs, mostly from graft donor cells, obtained 180 days after TCRalphabeta/CD19-depleted stem cell transplant. This chain joins TRBV9 and TRBJ2-7; D uncertain. Here the CDR3 reads CASSVDGYSYEQYF. CDR3 sequence (DNA): TGTGCCAGCAGCGTAGACGGATACTCCTACGAGCAGTACTTC. The full variable domain, rest sourced from reference TRBV9 and TRBJ2-7, is DSGVTQTPKHLITATGQRVTLRCSPRSGDLSVYWYQQSLDQGLQFLIQYYNGEERAKGNILERFSAQQFPDLHSELNLSSLELGDSALYFCASSVDGYSYEQYFGPGTRLTVT.